This record concerns one T cell receptor beta chain sequence. Participants, roughly 18 to 89 years old, spanned about two dozen US areas. All exposed participants met a person with COVID-19 within 2 weeks before entering the study. Germline lookup yields CDR1 SGHAT and CDR2 FQNNGV. Trimming pared 1 base from V and 0 bases from J, leaving 4 bases between. This CDR3 contains 15 residues. The data were produced by immunoSEQ multiplex PCR, yet TCRdb's version contains in-frame clones alone and is incomplete. This table holds fewer than 250,000 clones, 84% found once. This sample was taken from a study of blood T cell repertoires in COVID-19. As for the study in general: Samples taken during acute and convalescent COVID-19 were collected in the United States, Italy and Spain.

The source is a woman aged 25 to 39 who had been exposed to COVID-19. The chain is built from TRBV11-2 and TRBJ1-6; the D is unclear. Sequencing was performed on PBMCs or T cells enriched from blood (not recorded which). The CDR3 coding sequence is TGTGCCAGCAGCTTAGCACTCTCCTATAATTCACCCCTCCACTTT. This sequence encodes CASSLALSYNSPLHF. The full variable domain, completed using reference TRBV11-2 and TRBJ1-6, is EAGVAQSPRYKIIEKRQSVAFWCNPISGHATLYWYQQILGQGPKLLIQFQNNGVVDDSQLPKDRFSAERLKGVDSTLKIQPAKLEDSAVYLCASSLALSYNSPLHFGNGTRLTVT.